This is a list of T cell receptor beta chains from one sample in a study of blood T cell repertoires in COVID-19. The assay was immunoSEQ multiplex PCR, and TCRdb's table has in-frame clones only and misses some. Seen here are some 460,000 clones, about 90% observed once, and the top ten hold roughly 2%. The specimen sequenced was PBMCs or T cells enriched from blood (not recorded which). Receptors originate from a woman younger than 30 with acute COVID-19. CDR3s include the opening cysteine and the closing phenylalanine or tryptophan. D genes are given only for firm matches. A row's size may be missing; if present it is once, few, many or a size class.

D gene	CDR3 length	J gene	V gene	clone size	CDR3 protein	CDR3 DNA
-	11	TRBJ2-5	TRBV3-1/TRBV3-2	-	CASSQRETQYF	TGTGCCAGCAGCCAACGAGAGACCCAGTACTTC
TRBD1	17	TRBJ1-6	TRBV12-5	-	CASGLGTGSSYNSPLHF	TGTGCTAGTGGTTTGGGGACAGGGAGCTCCTATAATTCACCCCTCCACTTT
-	15	TRBJ1-1	TRBV4-3	few	CASSQDAAGNTEAFF	TGCGCCAGCAGCCAAGACGCGGCCGGGAACACTGAAGCTTTCTTT
TRBD1	15	TRBJ1-2	TRBV18	-	CASSLTDRGHYGYTF	TGTGCCAGCTCACTCACGGACAGGGGGCATTATGGCTACACCTTC
TRBD1	15	TRBJ1-5	TRBV6-6	-	CASSYSGGDNQPQHF	TGTGCCAGCAGTTATTCAGGGGGTGACAATCAGCCCCAGCATTTT
TRBD2	16	TRBJ2-5	TRBV24-1	-	CATSDPSGSGGETQYF	TGTGCCACCAGTGATCCTAGCGGGAGTGGAGGAGAGACCCAGTACTTC
TRBD1	14	TRBJ2-7	TRBV4-3	-	CASRLDRATYEQYF	TGCGCCAGCAGGTTGGACAGGGCCACCTACGAGCAGTACTTC
-	13	TRBJ1-1	TRBV29-1	once	CSVAALTGTEAFF	TGCAGCGTCGCCGCCTTGACGGGGACTGAAGCTTTCTTT
-	13	TRBJ1-4	TRBV18	-	CASSPPEHEKLFF	TGTGCCAGCTCACCACCAGAGCATGAAAAACTGTTTTTT
-	15	TRBJ2-2	TRBV7-2	-	CASSFSQGSTGELFF	TGTGCCAGCAGCTTCAGCCAGGGCAGCACCGGGGAGCTGTTTTTT
TRBD1	16	TRBJ2-7	TRBV4-1	-	CASSQDVIAGGYEQYF	TGCGCCAGCAGCCAAGATGTGATTGCAGGGGGCTACGAGCAGTACTTC
-	17	TRBJ2-1	TRBV4-3	-	CASSRALEVGSYNEQFF	TGCGCCAGCAGCCGCGCACTTGAGGTAGGCTCCTACAATGAGCAGTTCTTC
TRBD2	15	TRBJ2-7	TRBV7-9	few	CASSYSGTSGDEQYF	TGTGCCAGCAGCTATTCCGGGACTAGCGGGGACGAGCAGTACTTC
-	14	TRBJ2-7	TRBV5-6	-	CASSAIDSSYEQYF	TGTGCCAGCAGCGCCATTGACAGCTCCTACGAGCAGTACTTC
TRBD1	17	TRBJ2-5	TRBV6-2/TRBV6-3	-	CASSYRTGTGTLETQYF	TGTGCCAGCAGTTATCGCACCGGGACAGGGACCCTAGAGACCCAGTACTTC
TRBD1	13	TRBJ2-7	TRBV18	once	CASSPRDSYEQYF	TGTGCCAGCTCACCCCGGGACAGCTACGAGCAGTACTTC
-	14	TRBJ1-3	TRBV7-6	-	CASSPSSSGNTIYF	TGTGCCAGCAGCCCCTCGAGCTCTGGAAACACCATATATTTT
TRBD1	16	TRBJ1-6	TRBV5-8	-	CASRKPGTGNNSPLHF	TGTGCCAGCAGAAAACCCGGGACAGGGAATAATTCACCCCTCCACTTT
-	13	TRBJ1-2	TRBV2	once	CASVGLAGAGYTF	TGTGCCAGCGTTGGTTTAGCAGGGGCTGGCTACACCTTC
-	14	TRBJ2-1	TRBV2	-	CASRVGGSYNEQFF	TGTGCCAGCAGGGTGGGAGGCTCCTACAATGAGCAGTTCTTC
TRBD2	14	TRBJ2-3	TRBV5-1	-	CASSPSGAADTQYF	TGCGCCAGCAGTCCGAGCGGGGCCGCGGATACGCAGTATTTT
TRBD1	13	TRBJ1-1	TRBV9	-	CASSVEGRGQAFF	TGTGCCAGCAGCGTAGAGGGCAGGGGGCAGGCTTTCTTT
-	14	TRBJ1-5	TRBV15	-	CATSRDLGGQPQHF	TGTGCCACCAGCAGGGATCTTGGGGGCCAGCCCCAGCATTTT
TRBD2	16	TRBJ2-1	TRBV9	-	CASSVGSSGTYNEQFF	TGTGCCAGCAGCGTAGGATCTAGCGGGACGTACAATGAGCAGTTCTTC
-	14	TRBJ1-6	TRBV27	-	CASSFSVYNSPLHF	TGTGCCAGCAGTTTTTCTGTTTATAATTCACCCCTCCACTTT
TRBD2	15	TRBJ2-7	TRBV20-1	-	CSASDLAGGPGEQYF	TGCAGTGCTAGTGACCTAGCGGGAGGGCCTGGAGAGCAGTACTTC
TRBD1	18	TRBJ1-2	TRBV30	-	CAWSVDIPWTGMTYGYTF	TGTGCCTGGAGTGTTGATATACCGTGGACAGGGATGACATATGGCTACACCTTC
-	15	TRBJ1-2	TRBV29-1	-	CSVESGGREVYGYTF	TGCAGCGTTGAATCGGGCGGCAGGGAGGTGTATGGCTACACCTTC